Sequencing of this T cell receptor beta chain was carried out in a study of regulatory T cells in long-lasting Graves disease. This clonotype has a single count. The CDR3 consists of 16 residues. CDR1 and CDR2 from the germline V gene are LNHDA and SQIVND (reference sequence). V trimming: 7 bases; J trimming: 0 bases; junction bases outside the gene matches: 11. As for time point: persistent/refractory GD, antithyroid drugs over 5 years with positive TRAb. Preparation of the TCR library used RNA extracted from PBMCs. Building the TCR beta libraries relied on iRepertoire HTBI primers, and CDR3 regions underwent Arm-PCR. TCRdb recomputed calls from the multiplex PCR reads with MiXCR, one row per CDR3 protein. The sample consists of 650,000 to 700,000 distinct CDR3 sequences, about 30% of them appearing once.

The chain has TRBV19 and TRBJ1-2; 7 positions match TRBD1. The source is a female donor with Graves disease. Sample: peripheral blood mononuclear cells (PBMCs), taken when the disease was refractory, from a patient treated with antithyroid drugs. CDR3 nucleotides: TGTGCCAGTACCCGGAACGGACAGGAGACTAACTATGGCTACACCTTC. Its protein is CASTRNGQETNYGYTF.